This TCR beta chain appears in the sequencing data of a study of T cell responses to AZD1222 COVID-19 vaccine. The ends were cut back, 6 bases at V and 7 bases at J, with 10 bases in the middle. The CDR3 is 11 residues long. CDR1 DFQATT and CDR2 SNEGSKA come from the germline V gene (reference sequence). Clones were read by immunoSEQ multiplex PCR, and TCRdb kept only the in-frame ones, dropping some. Among over 85,000 clones listed, around 93% were seen once. The material was peripheral blood, obtained on day 0 of AZD1222 vaccination. The gene calls are TRBV20-1 and TRBJ2-1, with D possibly matching TRBD2 (5 bases). This TCR was sampled from an adult in good health. CDR3 in DNA: TGCAGTGCCCCCACTAGGAATGAGCAGTTCTTC. Translation: CSAPTRNEQFF.